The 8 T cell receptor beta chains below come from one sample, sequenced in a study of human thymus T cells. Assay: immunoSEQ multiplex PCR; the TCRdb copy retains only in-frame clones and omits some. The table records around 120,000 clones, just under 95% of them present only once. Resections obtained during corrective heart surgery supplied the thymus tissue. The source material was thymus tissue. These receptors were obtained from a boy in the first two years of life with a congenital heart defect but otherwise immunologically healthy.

CDR3 protein: CAWSGESSYNEQFF. The CDR3 nucleotides read TGTGCCTGGAGTGGTGAGAGCTCCTACAATGAGCAGTTCTTC. The V and J genes are TRBV30 and TRBJ2-1; no firm D call. V lost 1 base and J lost 0, with 7 bases in between. This CDR3 is 14 amino acids long. Germline V gene data show CDR1 as GTSNPN and CDR2 as SVGIG (reference sequence).

CDR3 residues: CASSLTGSSYNSPLHF. CDR3 in DNA: TGTGCCAGCAGCTTAACAGGGTCCTCCTATAATTCACCCCTCCACTTT. V and J are TRBV7-8 and TRBJ1-6; D possibly corresponds to TRBD1 (6 bases). Germline-derived CDR1 and CDR2 are SGHVS and FQNEAQ. The CDR3 length is 16 residues. Trimming cost V 2 bases and J 0 bases, with 8 bases left between them.

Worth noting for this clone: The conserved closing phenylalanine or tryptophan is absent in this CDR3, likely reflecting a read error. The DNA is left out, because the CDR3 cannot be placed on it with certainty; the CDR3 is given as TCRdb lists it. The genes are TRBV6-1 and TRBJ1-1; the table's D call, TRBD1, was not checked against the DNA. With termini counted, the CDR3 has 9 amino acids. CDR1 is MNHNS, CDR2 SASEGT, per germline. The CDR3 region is CASSSRGPS.

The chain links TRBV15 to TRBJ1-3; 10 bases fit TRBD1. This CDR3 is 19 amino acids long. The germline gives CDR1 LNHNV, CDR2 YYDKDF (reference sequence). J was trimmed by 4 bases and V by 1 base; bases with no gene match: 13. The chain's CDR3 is CATSRGVWDRGGSGNTIYF. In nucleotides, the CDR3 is TGTGCCACCAGCAGAGGCGTATGGGACAGGGGAGGTTCAGGAAACACCATATATTTT.

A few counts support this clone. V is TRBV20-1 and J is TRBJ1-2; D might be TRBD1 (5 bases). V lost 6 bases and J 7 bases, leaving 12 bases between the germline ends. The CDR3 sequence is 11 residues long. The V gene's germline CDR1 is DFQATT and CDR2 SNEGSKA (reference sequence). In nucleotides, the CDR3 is TGCAGTGCGGCCAATGGGGGTGGCTACACCTTC. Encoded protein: CSAANGGGYTF.

The DNA of the CDR3 is TGTGCCAGCATCAAGGAGGGATATAATGAAAAACTGTTTTTT. Protein product: CASIKEGYNEKLFF. This chain uses TRBV21-1 with TRBJ1-4. TRBV21-1 is a recognized pseudogene. This CDR3 comprises 14 residues.

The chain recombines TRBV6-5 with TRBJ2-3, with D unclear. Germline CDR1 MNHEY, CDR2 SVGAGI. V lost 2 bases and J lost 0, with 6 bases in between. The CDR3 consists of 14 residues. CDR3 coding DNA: TGTGCCAGCAGTTACGCGGCTAGCACAGATACGCAGTATTTT. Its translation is CASSYAASTDTQYF.

The CDR3 region has the DNA TGTGCCAGCGGAGGACAGGATGCTGGCTACACCTTC. It codes for CASGGQDAGYTF. The rearrangement links TRBV6-1 to TRBJ1-2; 7 nucleotides align to TRBD1. The germline CDR1 and CDR2 sequences are MNHNS and SASEGT. After removal of 8 bases from V and 7 bases from J, the junction contained 7 bases not matched to a gene. The CDR3 runs 12 residues.